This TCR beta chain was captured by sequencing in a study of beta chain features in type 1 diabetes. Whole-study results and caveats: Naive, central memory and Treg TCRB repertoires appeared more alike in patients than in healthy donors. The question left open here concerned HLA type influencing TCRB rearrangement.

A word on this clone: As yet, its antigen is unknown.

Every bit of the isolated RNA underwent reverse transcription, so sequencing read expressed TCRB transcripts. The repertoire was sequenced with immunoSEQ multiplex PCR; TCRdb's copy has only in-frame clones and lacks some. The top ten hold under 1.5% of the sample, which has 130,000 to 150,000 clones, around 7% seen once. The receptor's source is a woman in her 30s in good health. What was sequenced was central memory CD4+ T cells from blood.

The CDR3 region is CASSFSSRPETQYF. The DNA for the CDR3 is TGTGCCAGCAGCTTTTCTTCTAGACCAGAGACCCAGTACTTC. The rearrangement uses TRBV7-8 and TRBJ2-5; D gene uncertain. The V and J ends lost 3 bases and 4 bases respectively, with 12 bases between them. The CDR3 loop spans 14 amino acids. Germline values: CDR1 SGHVS, CDR2 FQNEAQ.